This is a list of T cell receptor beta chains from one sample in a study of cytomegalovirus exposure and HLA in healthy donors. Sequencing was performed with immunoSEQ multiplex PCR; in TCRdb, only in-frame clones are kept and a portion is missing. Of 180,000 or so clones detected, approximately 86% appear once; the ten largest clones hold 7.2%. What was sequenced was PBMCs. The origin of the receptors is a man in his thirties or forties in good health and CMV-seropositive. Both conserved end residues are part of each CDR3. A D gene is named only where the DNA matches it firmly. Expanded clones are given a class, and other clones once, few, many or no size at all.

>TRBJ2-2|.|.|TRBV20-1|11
CSARDTGELFF
TGCAGTGCTAGAGATACCGGGGAGCTGTTTTTT
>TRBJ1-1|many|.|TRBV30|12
CAWSMGYTEAFF
TGTGCCTGGAGTATGGGGTACACTGAAGCTTTCTTT
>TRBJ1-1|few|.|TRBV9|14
CASSVEGVQGEAFF
TGTGCCAGCAGCGTAGAGGGTGTTCAGGGGGAAGCTTTCTTT
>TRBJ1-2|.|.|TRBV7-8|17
CASSPRVSTRYDYGYTF
TGTGCCAGCAGCCCCAGGGTCTCAACACGATACGACTATGGCTACACCTTC
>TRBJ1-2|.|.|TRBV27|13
CASSFARNYGYTF
TGTGCCAGCAGTTTCGCCAGAAACTATGGCTACACCTTC
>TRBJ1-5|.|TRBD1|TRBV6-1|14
CASQRDRVDQPQHF
TGTGCCAGCCAAAGAGACAGGGTTGATCAGCCCCAGCATTTT
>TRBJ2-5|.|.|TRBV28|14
CASSLTGVRETQYF
TGTGCCAGCAGTTTAACGGGAGTAAGGGAGACCCAGTACTTC
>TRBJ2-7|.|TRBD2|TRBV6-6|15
CASSNRGGSDCGQYF
TGTGCCAGCAGCAACCGGGGGGGATCGGATTGCGGGCAGTACTTC
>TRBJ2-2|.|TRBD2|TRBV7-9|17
CASSSPLGLANTGELFF
TGTGCCAGCAGCTCCCCCTTGGGACTAGCGAACACCGGGGAGCTGTTTTTT
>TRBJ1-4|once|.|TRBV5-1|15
CASSLGATPNEKLFF
TGCGCCAGCAGCTTAGGAGCCACTCCCAATGAAAAACTGTTTTTT
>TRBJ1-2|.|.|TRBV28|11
CASRQGRGYTF
TGTGCCAGCAGGCAGGGTCGCGGCTACACCTTC
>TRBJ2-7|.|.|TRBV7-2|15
CASSASGEPPYEQYF
TGTGCCAGCAGCGCGAGCGGAGAGCCGCCTTACGAGCAGTACTTC
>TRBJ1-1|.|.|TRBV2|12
CASSWVRTEAFF
TGTGCCAGCAGCTGGGTGCGCACTGAAGCTTTCTTT
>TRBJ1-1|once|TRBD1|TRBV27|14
CASSPATGAGEAFF
TGTGCCAGCAGTCCCGCGACAGGGGCCGGTGAAGCTTTCTTT
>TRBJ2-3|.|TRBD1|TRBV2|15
CASRAGTGFTDTQYF
TGTGCCAGCAGAGCCGGGACAGGGTTCACAGATACGCAGTATTTT
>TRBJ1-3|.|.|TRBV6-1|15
CASSVGPGKGNTIYF
TGTGCCAGCAGTGTTGGCCCCGGGAAGGGGAACACCATATATTTT
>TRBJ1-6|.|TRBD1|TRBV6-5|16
CASSYYSGTANSPLHF
TGTGCCAGCAGTTACTATTCTGGGACAGCAAATTCACCCCTCCACTTT
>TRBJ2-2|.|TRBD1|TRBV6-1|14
CASKGTVNTGELFF
TGTGCCAGCAAAGGGACAGTGAACACCGGGGAGCTGTTTTTT
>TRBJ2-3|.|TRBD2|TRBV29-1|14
CSLTSGAGTDTQYF
TGCAGCCTGACTAGCGGGGCAGGCACAGATACGCAGTATTTT
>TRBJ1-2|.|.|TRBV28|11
CASRYLYGYTF
TGTGCCAGCCGCTATCTCTATGGCTACACCTTC
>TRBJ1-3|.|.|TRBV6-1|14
CASDPYHSGNTIYF
TGTGCCAGTGACCCTTACCACTCTGGAAACACCATATATTTT
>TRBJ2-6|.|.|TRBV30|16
CAWSVRQISGANVLTF
TGTGCCTGGAGTGTACGTCAGATCTCTGGGGCCAACGTCCTGACTTTC
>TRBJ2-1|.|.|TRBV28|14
CASSAPVLDNEQFF
TGTGCCAGCAGTGCCCCTGTCCTGGACAATGAGCAGTTCTTC
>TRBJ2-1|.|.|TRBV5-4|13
CASSLAGTDEQFF
TGTGCCAGCAGCTTGGCTGGGACGGATGAGCAGTTCTTC
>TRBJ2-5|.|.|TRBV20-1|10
CSAQGEDQYF
TGCAGTGCGCAGGGTGAGGACCAGTACTTC
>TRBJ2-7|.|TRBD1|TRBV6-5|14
CASVSRQGSYEQYF
TGTGCCAGCGTGAGTCGACAGGGCTCCTACGAGCAGTACTTC
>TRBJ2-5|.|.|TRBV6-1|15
CASSESPGHQETQYF
TGTGCCAGCAGTGAATCTCCGGGACACCAAGAGACCCAGTACTTC
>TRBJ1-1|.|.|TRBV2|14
CATTRTAMNTEAFF
TGTGCCACAACCAGGACAGCGATGAACACTGAAGCTTTCTTT
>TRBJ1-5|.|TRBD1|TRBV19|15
CASSIAQGANQPQHF
TGTGCCAGTAGTATAGCACAGGGGGCGAATCAGCCCCAGCATTTT
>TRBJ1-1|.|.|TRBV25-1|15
CASSEWGRGRTEAFF
TGTGCCAGCAGTGAATGGGGCAGGGGTCGAACTGAAGCTTTCTTT
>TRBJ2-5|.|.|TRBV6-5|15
CASSGGRNSQETQYF
TGTGCCAGCAGTGGTGGGAGGAACTCACAAGAGACCCAGTACTTC
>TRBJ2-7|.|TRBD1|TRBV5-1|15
CASSLFGTASYEQYF
TGCGCCAGCAGCTTGTTCGGGACAGCCTCCTACGAGCAGTACTTC
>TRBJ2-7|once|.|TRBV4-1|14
CASSRSEGYYEQYF
TGCGCCAGCAGCCGGTCGGAGGGGTACTACGAGCAGTACTTC
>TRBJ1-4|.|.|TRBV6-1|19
CASSVRFGPSTGAGEKLFF
TGTGCCAGCAGTGTACGATTCGGGCCTTCCACGGGGGCTGGTGAAAAACTGTTTTTT
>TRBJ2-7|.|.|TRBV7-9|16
CASSLGGGRLAYEQYF
TGTGCCAGCAGCTTAGGTGGGGGACGCCTTGCCTACGAGCAGTACTTC
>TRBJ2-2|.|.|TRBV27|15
CASARQGGYTGELFF
TGTGCCAGCGCCAGACAGGGAGGGTACACCGGGGAGCTGTTTTTT
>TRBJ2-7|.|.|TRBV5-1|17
CASSLAAGRRGDYEQYF
TGCGCCAGCAGCTTGGCCGCAGGCCGCCGCGGGGACTACGAGCAGTACTTC
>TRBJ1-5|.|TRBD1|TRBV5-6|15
CASSHRDSPYQPQHF
TGTGCCAGCAGCCACAGGGACAGCCCTTATCAGCCCCAGCATTTT
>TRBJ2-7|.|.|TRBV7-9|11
CASSLDREQYF
TGTGCCAGCAGCTTAGACAGGGAGCAGTACTTC
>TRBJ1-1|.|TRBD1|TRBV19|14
CASSLDRGRGVAFF
TGTGCCAGTAGTCTGGACAGGGGCCGAGGCGTAGCTTTCTTT
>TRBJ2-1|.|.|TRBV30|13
CAWRSGARNEQFF
TGTGCCTGGAGGTCGGGGGCTAGAAATGAGCAGTTCTTC
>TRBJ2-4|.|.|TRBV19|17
CASSIEAVGLAKNIQYF
TGTGCCAGTAGTATTGAGGCTGTCGGGTTGGCCAAAAACATTCAGTACTTC
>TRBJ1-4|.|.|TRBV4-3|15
CASSPSGHTNEKLFF
TGCGCCAGCAGCCCGTCGGGACATACTAATGAAAAACTGTTTTTT